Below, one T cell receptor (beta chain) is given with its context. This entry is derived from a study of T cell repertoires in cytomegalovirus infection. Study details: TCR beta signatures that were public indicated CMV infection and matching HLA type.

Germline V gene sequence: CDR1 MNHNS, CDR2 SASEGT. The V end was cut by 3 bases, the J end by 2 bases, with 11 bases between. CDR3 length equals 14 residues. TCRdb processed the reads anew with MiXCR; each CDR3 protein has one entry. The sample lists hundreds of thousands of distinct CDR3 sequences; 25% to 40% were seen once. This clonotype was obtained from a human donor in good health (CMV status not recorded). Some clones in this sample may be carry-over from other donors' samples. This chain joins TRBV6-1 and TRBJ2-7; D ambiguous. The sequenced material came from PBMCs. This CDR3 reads CASSDMDPPYEQYF. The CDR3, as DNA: TGTGCCAGCAGTGATATGGACCCGCCCTACGAGCAGTACTTC.